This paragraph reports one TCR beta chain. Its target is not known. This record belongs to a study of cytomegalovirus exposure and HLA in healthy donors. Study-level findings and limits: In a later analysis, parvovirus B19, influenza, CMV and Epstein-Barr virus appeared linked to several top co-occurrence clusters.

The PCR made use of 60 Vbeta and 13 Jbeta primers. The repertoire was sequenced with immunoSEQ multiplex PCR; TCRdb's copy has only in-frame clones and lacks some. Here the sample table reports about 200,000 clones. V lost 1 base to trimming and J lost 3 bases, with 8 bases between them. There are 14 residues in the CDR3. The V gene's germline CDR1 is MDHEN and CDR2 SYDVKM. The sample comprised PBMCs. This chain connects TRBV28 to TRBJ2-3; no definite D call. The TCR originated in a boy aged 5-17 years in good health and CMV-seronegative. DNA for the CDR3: TGTGCCAGCAGTTTATTCCTAAGAACAGATACGCAGTATTTT. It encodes CASSLFLRTDTQYF.